Reported below is one T cell receptor (beta chain). The identical CDR3 is also encoded by other nucleotide sequences in the sample. This record belongs to a study of blood T cell repertoires in COVID-19. Study-wide background: The samples span acute and convalescent COVID-19 from the United States, Italy and Spain. T cells, B-cell-depleted T cells, or PBMCs supplied cDNA or gDNA.

Authors' data handling: Reference gene primer amplification gave estimated nucleated cell counts. Here immunoSEQ multiplex PCR was the method, and the copy in TCRdb shows in-frame clones only, minus some. V, J and clone size are those of that table, while D and trimming were read from the DNA. The repertoire includes around 170,000 clones, roughly 75% of them detected once, and around 6.3% sits in the top ten. This CDR3 has 13 amino acids. Germline CDR1 and CDR2: SGHRS and YFSETQ. Trimming removed 2 bases at V and 10 bases at J, with 13 bases between. The sample consisted of peripheral blood. This sequence was found in a man aged 65-85 years with active or convalescent COVID-19. This chain connects TRBV5-1 to TRBJ2-1, with D tentatively TRBD2 (5 bases). The DNA for the CDR3 is TGCGCCAGCAGCTTAAGCTCGGGGTACGAGCAGTTCTTC. It is translated as CASSLSSGYEQFF. The variable domain in full, completed from reference TRBV5-1 and TRBJ2-1, reads KAGVTQTPRYLIKTRGQQVTLSCSPISGHRSVSWYQQTPGQGLQFLFEYFSETQRNKGNFPGRFSGRQFSNSRSEMNVSTLELGDSALYLCASSLSSGYEQFFGPGTRLTVL.